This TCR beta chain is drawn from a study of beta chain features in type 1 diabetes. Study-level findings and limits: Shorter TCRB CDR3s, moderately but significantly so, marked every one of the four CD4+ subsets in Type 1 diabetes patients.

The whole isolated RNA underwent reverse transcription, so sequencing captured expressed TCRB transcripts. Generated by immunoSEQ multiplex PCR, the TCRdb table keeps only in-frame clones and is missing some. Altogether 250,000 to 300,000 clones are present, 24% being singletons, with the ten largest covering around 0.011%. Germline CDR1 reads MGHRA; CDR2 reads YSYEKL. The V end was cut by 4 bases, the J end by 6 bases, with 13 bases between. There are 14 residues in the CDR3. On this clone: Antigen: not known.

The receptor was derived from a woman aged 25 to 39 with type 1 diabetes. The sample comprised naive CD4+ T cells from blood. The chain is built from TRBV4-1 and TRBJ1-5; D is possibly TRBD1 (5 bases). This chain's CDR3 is CASSLTEDIQPQHF. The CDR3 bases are TGCGCCAGCAGCCTGACAGAAGATATTCAGCCCCAGCATTTT.